Presented here are 21 T cell receptor beta chains from one specimen sequenced in a study of blood T cell repertoires in COVID-19. Profiled with immunoSEQ multiplex PCR; TCRdb holds only in-frame clones, not every one. Among around 700,000 clones listed, approximately 90% were seen once. The source material was peripheral blood. The receptors shown here come from a woman aged 18-30 years with acute or convalescent COVID-19.

The chain carries TRBV5-1 and TRBJ2-3; a weak D match, TRBD2 (7 bases). Germline CDR1 and CDR2: SGHRS and YFSETQ. The V end was cut by 4 bases, the J end by 4 bases, with 16 bases between. This CDR3 has 15 amino acids. The CDR3, as DNA: TGCGCCAGCAGCCCGGGGGGCAGGGCAGCAGATACGCAGTATTTT. This sequence encodes CASSPGGRAADTQYF.

In its sample, this clone was seen once. The chain uses TRBV6-2 or TRBV6-3 and TRBJ2-4; D possibly corresponds to TRBD1 (6 bases). The CDR3 runs 19 residues. V lost 2 bases and J lost 0, with 20 bases in between. Germline values: CDR1 MNHEY, CDR2 SVGEGT. The CDR3, as DNA: TGTGCCAGCAGTTACGCCCGGATTGAGGGGACACTAGCCAAAAACATTCAGTACTTC. Translation gives CASSYARIEGTLAKNIQYF.

This chain uses TRBV6-4 with TRBJ1-5; 11 bases are a match to TRBD1. Germline trimming cut 4 bases from V and 4 bases from J; bases unmatched to any gene: 6. Germline CDR1 is MRHNA and CDR2 is SNTAGT. This CDR3 contains 16 residues. For the CDR3, the DNA is TGTGCCAGCAGTGTCTCGGGGACAGGGGGTAATCAGCCCCAGCATTTT. Translation gives CASSVSGTGGNQPQHF.

The V gene is TRBV4-3, the J gene TRBJ1-6, with TRBD1 matching 8 bases. The CDR3 is made up of 16 amino acids. The V gene end was trimmed by 1 base and the J gene end by 8 bases; junction bases not matched to a gene: 7. Germline V CDR1 and CDR2: LGHNA, YSLEER. Written as DNA, the CDR3 is TGCGCCAGCAGCCAAGTAGCAGGGGGCTTGGATTCACCCCTCCACTTT. Translated, it gives CASSQVAGGLDSPLHF.

The gene calls are TRBV19 and TRBJ2-7, with a tentative D call TRBD1 (5 bases). Germline lookup yields CDR1 LNHDA and CDR2 SQIVND (reference sequence). The V gene lost 4 bases and the J gene lost 1 base, with 14 bases spanning the gap. This CDR3 has 15 amino acids. Written as DNA, the CDR3 is TGTGCCAGTAGTAACCAGGGAAGGGGATCCTACGAGCAGTACTTC. It specifies CASSNQGRGSYEQYF.

The chain links TRBV4-3 to TRBJ1-1; no reliable D call. CDR3 length: 15 residues. Germline V CDR1 and CDR2: LGHNA, YSLEER. Trimming took off 0 bases at V and 5 bases at J, with 13 bases between the two ends. CDR3 bases: TGCGCCAGCAGCCAAGATCGATGGGGAGGGACTGAAGCTTTCTTT. Residues: CASSQDRWGGTEAFF.

The rearrangement joins TRBV6-5 to TRBJ2-7, with 7 bases fitting TRBD1. Germline assignment: CDR1 MNHEY and CDR2 SVGAGI. The J segment lost 1 base and the V segment lost 4 bases, leaving 10 bases of the junction unmatched. The CDR3 loop spans 16 amino acids. CDR3 loop: CASSWMGTDQSYEQYF. CDR3 nucleotide sequence: TGTGCCAGCAGTTGGATGGGGACAGATCAGTCCTACGAGCAGTACTTC.

The chain is built from TRBV29-1 and TRBJ1-2, with 7 bases lining up with TRBD1. Trimming removed 6 bases from V and 6 bases from J; junction bases left unmatched: 1. Germline CDR1 SQVTM, CDR2 ANQGSEA. This CDR3 has 10 amino acids. The CDR3, as DNA: TGCAGCGTAGGGGGCCATGGCTACACCTTC. It translates to CSVGGHGYTF.

This sequence joins TRBV29-1 and TRBJ1-3; possible D gene TRBD1, 5 bases. The CDR3 has 14 amino acids. Germline values: CDR1 SQVTM, CDR2 ANQGSEA. Trimming removed 4 bases at V and 0 bases at J, with 10 bases between. The chain's CDR3 is CSVVGHRSGNTIYF. The CDR3 nucleotides read TGCAGCGTTGTAGGACACCGCTCTGGAAACACCATATATTTT.

This rearrangement joins TRBV5-4 to TRBJ1-2, with 9 nucleotides matching TRBD1. Germline V lookup: CDR1 SGHNT, CDR2 YYREEE (reference sequence). The CDR3 sequence is 15 residues long. V gave up 4 bases and J gave up 2 bases; unmatched junction bases: 6. This CDR3 reads CASSPGQGMNYGYTF. Here the CDR3 DNA reads TGTGCCAGCAGCCCTGGACAGGGGATGAACTATGGCTACACCTTC.

This clone was found a few times. The chain uses TRBV5-1 and TRBJ2-1; maybe TRBD2 (6 bases). Germline V lookup: CDR1 SGHRS, CDR2 YFSETQ. V gave up 4 bases and J gave up 3 bases, with 14 bases separating them. CDR3 length: 15 residues. The CDR3: CASSRGTDYYNEQFF. CDR3 nucleotide sequence: TGCGCCAGCAGCCGGGGGACGGACTACTACAATGAGCAGTTCTTC.

V usage is TRBV2 and J usage is TRBJ1-1, with D maybe TRBD1 (6 bases). In germline, CDR1 is SNHLY, CDR2 FYNNEI. This CDR3 spans 15 amino acids. The V gene lost 1 base and the J gene lost 2 bases, with 11 bases spanning the gap. The CDR3 reads CASSEDSGVNTEAFF. In nucleotides, the CDR3 is TGTGCCAGCAGTGAAGATTCAGGGGTCAACACTGAAGCTTTCTTT.

This chain's CDR3 is CASSGDWQETQYF. The CDR3 nucleotides read TGTGCCAGCAGTGGGGACTGGCAAGAGACCCAGTACTTC. The chain combines TRBV2 with TRBJ2-5, with D possibly matching TRBD2 (6 bases). V was pared by 4 bases and J by 2 bases, with 8 bases between. CDR1 SNHLY and CDR2 FYNNEI come from the germline V gene. CDR3 length equals 13 residues.

In DNA, the CDR3 is TGCGCCAGCAGCCAAGATAAGGCAAGGCGCGGGTCACCCCTCCACTTT. Amino acid sequence: CASSQDKARRGSPLHF. The chain joins TRBV4-3 to TRBJ1-6; no clear D gene. This CDR3 spans 16 amino acids. Trimming pared 0 bases from V and 10 bases from J, leaving 16 bases between. Germline CDR1 LGHNA, CDR2 YSLEER.

This clone was detected once. The chain has TRBV7-3 and TRBJ2-3; possibly TRBD2 for D (6 bases). Between the trimmed V and J ends, which lost 2 bases and 5 bases, there was a span of 20 bases. This CDR3 spans 17 amino acids. The V gene's germline CDR1 is SGHTA and CDR2 FQGTGA. CDR3 in DNA: TGTGCCAGCAGCTTATTGGGCGGGGCTACTGGGGGAGATACGCAGTATTTT. Translated, it gives CASSLLGGATGGDTQYF.

This clone has a single count. The chain carries TRBV11-2 and TRBJ2-1; 7 nucleotides agree with TRBD2. V lost 6 bases, J lost 2 bases, and 10 bases stayed unmatched. CDR1 is SGHAT and CDR2 is FQNNGV in the germline V gene. The CDR3 extends over 16 amino acids. The CDR3 reads CASRSLAGLTYNEQFF. The CDR3, as DNA: TGTGCCAGCAGATCCTTAGCGGGCCTCACCTACAATGAGCAGTTCTTC.

This clone was found once. The V call is TRBV18, the J call TRBJ2-3; the match to TRBD2 covers 7 bases. Germline CDR1 is KGHSH and CDR2 is LQKENI. The V segment lost 3 bases and the J segment 4 bases; nucleotides outside the gene matches: 4. The CDR3 length is 14 residues. The CDR3 reads CASSPFGGADTQYF. CDR3 bases: TGTGCCAGCTCACCTTTTGGGGGGGCAGATACGCAGTATTTT.

The chain joins TRBV18 to TRBJ1-1, with unresolved D. Between the trimmed V and J ends, which lost 3 bases and 1 base, there was a span of 12 bases. The CDR3 totals 15 residues. CDR1 and CDR2 (germline): KGHSH, LQKENI. The CDR3 region is CASSPPPGGNTEAFF. CDR3 bases: TGTGCCAGCTCACCGCCCCCGGGAGGGAACACTGAAGCTTTCTTT.

This clone was recorded only once. The chain joins TRBV3-1 (or the pseudogene TRBV3-2) to TRBJ1-6, with D uncertain. Trimming took off 0 bases at V and 7 bases at J, with 28 bases between the two ends. Germline CDR1 is LGHDT and CDR2 is YNNKEL (reference sequence). This CDR3 region has 21 residues. CDR3 amino acids: CASSQDILILAIWNRNSPLHF. The CDR3 region has the DNA TGTGCCAGCAGCCAAGATATCCTAATCTTAGCCATTTGGAATCGAAATTCACCCCTCCACTTT.

This chain links TRBV5-1 with TRBJ1-2, with TRBD1 identical over 7 bases. The CDR3 runs 14 residues. The V and J ends lost 3 bases and 7 bases, in that order; junction bases with no gene match: 9. The germline V gene has CDR1 SGHRS and CDR2 YFSETQ. CDR3 DNA sequence: TGCGCCAGCAGCTCCGGACAGGCTACCTCTGGCTACACCTTC. Translation: CASSSGQATSGYTF.

The chain is built from TRBV27 and TRBJ1-1; D gene uncertain. Trimming took off 5 bases at V and 7 bases at J, with 17 bases between the two ends. The CDR3 has 14 amino acids. Germline CDR1 MNHEY, CDR2 SMNVEV (reference sequence). The CDR3: CASSPHERKSEAFF. The CDR3 DNA reads TGTGCCAGCAGTCCCCATGAGAGAAAGAGTGAAGCTTTCTTT.